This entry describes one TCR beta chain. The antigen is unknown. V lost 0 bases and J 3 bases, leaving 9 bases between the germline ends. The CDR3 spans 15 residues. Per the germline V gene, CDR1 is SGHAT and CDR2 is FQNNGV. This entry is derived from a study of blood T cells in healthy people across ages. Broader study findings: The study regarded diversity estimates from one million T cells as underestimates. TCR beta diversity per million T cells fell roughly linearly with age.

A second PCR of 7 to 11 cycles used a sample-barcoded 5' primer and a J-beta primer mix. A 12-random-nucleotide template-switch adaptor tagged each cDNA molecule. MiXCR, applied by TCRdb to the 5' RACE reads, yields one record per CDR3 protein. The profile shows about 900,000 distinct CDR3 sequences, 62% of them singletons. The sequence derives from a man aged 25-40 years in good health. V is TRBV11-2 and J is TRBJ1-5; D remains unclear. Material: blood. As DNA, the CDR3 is TGTGCCAGCAGCTTAGACGGACGGTTCAATCAGCCCCAGCATTTT. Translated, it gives CASSLDGRFNQPQHF. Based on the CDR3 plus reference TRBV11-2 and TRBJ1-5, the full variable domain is EAGVAQSPRYKIIEKRQSVAFWCNPISGHATLYWYQQILGQGPKLLIQFQNNGVVDDSQLPKDRFSAERLKGVDSTLKIQPAKLEDSAVYLCASSLDGRFNQPQHFGDGTRLSIL.